These T cell receptor beta chains were read from a single sample in a study of blood T cell repertoires in COVID-19. Clones were read by immunoSEQ multiplex PCR, and TCRdb kept only the in-frame ones, dropping some. The sample lists about 140,000 clones, more than 60% occurring once. The sample was peripheral blood. Source of these receptors: an elderly man with acute or convalescent COVID-19. CDR3s include the opening cysteine and the closing phenylalanine or tryptophan. The D gene is left open where the match is weak. Clone size, where shown, is once, few, many, or a class for clones that have expanded.

v_gene	d_gene	abundance	j_gene	CDR3nt	CDR3aa
TRBV7-2	TRBD1	-	TRBJ2-2	TGTGCCAGCAGCTCCCGGACAGGGTTGACCGGGGAGCTGTTTTTT	CASSSRTGLTGELFF
TRBV12-3/TRBV12-4	-	-	TRBJ2-7	TGTGCCAGCAGTGGGGCTTACGAGCAGTACTTC	CASSGAYEQYF
TRBV9	-	-	TRBJ2-5	TGTGCCAGCAGCGTAACAGGGCGAATCCAAGAGACCCAGTACTTC	CASSVTGRIQETQYF
TRBV24-1	TRBD1	-	TRBJ1-2	TGTGCCACCAGTGAGGGACAGCTCGATGGCTACACCTTC	CATSEGQLDGYTF
TRBV18	-	-	TRBJ2-3	TGTGCCAGCTCACCCGTTGGCGATACGCAGTATTTT	CASSPVGDTQYF
TRBV5-5	-	-	TRBJ2-7	TGTGCCAGCAGATCATCAGGGTGGCCCAGGTCGGAGGAGCAGTACTTC	CASRSSGWPRSEEQYF
TRBV6-5	-	-	TRBJ2-5	TGTGCCAGCAGAACCTATCCCCAAGAGACCCAGTACTTC	CASRTYPQETQYF
TRBV7-2	-	-	TRBJ1-1	TGTGCCAGCAGCTATTACGGGGGGCACACTGAAGCTTTCTTT	CASSYYGGHTEAFF
TRBV12-3/TRBV12-4	-	-	TRBJ2-2	TGTGCCAGCAGTCCAACAGCTACCGGGGAGCTGTTTTTT	CASSPTATGELFF
TRBV5-1	-	-	TRBJ1-4	TGCGCCAGCAGCTCCGGGGGATCCGGCGGGGGTGAAAAACTGTTTTTT	CASSSGGSGGGEKLFF
TRBV5-1	-	-	TRBJ1-4	TGCGCCAGCAGCTTGGCCGGCGGGGGATCTGAAAAACTGTTTTTT	CASSLAGGGSEKLFF
TRBV29-1	-	-	TRBJ2-7	TGCAGCGTTGTGCCAAGGAGGACCTACGAGCAGTACTTC	CSVVPRRTYEQYF
TRBV18	TRBD2	-	TRBJ2-5	TGTGCCAGCTCACGAGTTAGCGGGGCCGACCGAAGGGAGACCCAGTACTTC	CASSRVSGADRRETQYF
TRBV10-3	-	-	TRBJ1-3	TGTGCCATCAGTGAGCCACCAGACACCATATATTTT	CAISEPPDTIYF
TRBV7-2	TRBD1	-	TRBJ2-5	TGTGCCAGCAGCTTCACAGGGACAGCTCAAGAGACCCAGTACTTC	CASSFTGTAQETQYF
TRBV5-4	TRBD2	-	TRBJ2-5	TGTGCCAGCAGCCAAGGACTAGCGGGGGCCCAAGAGACCCAGTACTTC	CASSQGLAGAQETQYF
TRBV2	-	-	TRBJ1-1	TGTGCCAGCTCGGGGGAGATGAACACTGAAGCTTTCTTT	CASSGEMNTEAFF
TRBV15	-	-	TRBJ2-7	TGTGCCACCAGCAGAGATCTGGACACCGCTACCTACGAGCAGTACTTC	CATSRDLDTATYEQYF
TRBV7-9	-	-	TRBJ2-7	TGTGCCAGCAGTAAGGCGGGGAACTACGAGCAGTACTTC	CASSKAGNYEQYF
TRBV15	TRBD2	once	TRBJ2-1	TGTGCCACCAGCAGAGGGTACGGGGGGGCCTCTGATGAGCAGTTCTTC	CATSRGYGGASDEQFF
TRBV27	-	-	TRBJ2-7	TGTGCCAGCAGTTGGGGCAGGTGGTACGAGCAGTACTTC	CASSWGRWYEQYF
TRBV4-2	-	-	TRBJ1-3	TGTGCCAGCAGCCAAGACAGCTCTGGAAACACCATATATTTT	CASSQDSSGNTIYF
TRBV2	-	-	TRBJ1-1	TGTGCCAGCAGGATAGAAAGCCTGGGACTTATGAACACTGAAGCTTTCTTT	CASRIESLGLMNTEAFF
TRBV28	TRBD1	-	TRBJ2-7	TGTGCCAGCAGTTCCAAGGGACAGGGGGCTGGGTACGAGCAGTACTTC	CASSSKGQGAGYEQYF
TRBV18	TRBD1	-	TRBJ2-6	TGTGCCAGCTCACCTCGGACAGGGGGCCTCTCTGGGGCCAACGTCCTGACTTTC	CASSPRTGGLSGANVLTF
TRBV5-1	TRBD1	-	TRBJ2-3	TGCGCCAGCAGCTTGGCAGGGGGAGATACGCAGTATTTT	CASSLAGGDTQYF
TRBV7-2	-	-	TRBJ1-5	TGTGCCAGCAGCTTGGGTAGACAGAGCAATCAGCCCCAGCATTTT	CASSLGRQSNQPQHF
TRBV30	TRBD2	once	TRBJ2-2	TGTGCCTGGGGGACGGGACTAGCGGGGGGAAGGGGCGAGCTGTTTTTT	CAWGTGLAGGRGELFF
TRBV7-9	-	-	TRBJ2-3	TGTGCCAGCAGCTTAGCAGGAGGTCAGTTAAACACAGATACGCAGTATTTT	CASSLAGGQLNTDTQYF
TRBV6-5	-	-	TRBJ1-2	TGTGCCAGCAGTTACACCCCCCGGGGTTGGGGGGGTGGCTACACCTTC	CASSYTPRGWGGGYTF
TRBV30	TRBD1	-	TRBJ1-2	TGTGCCTGGAGTGAAATATCGGGACAGGGGAACGGCTACACCTTC	CAWSEISGQGNGYTF
TRBV10-3	TRBD1	-	TRBJ1-1	TGTGCCATCAGTGAATTCTTACAGGGGGAAGCTTTCTTT	CAISEFLQGEAFF
TRBV7-2	-	-	TRBJ2-2	TGTGCCAGCAGCTTAGCGCGGGACTTCTCCGGGGAGCTGTTTTTT	CASSLARDFSGELFF
TRBV6-5	TRBD1	-	TRBJ2-1	TGTGCCAGCAGTAAATGGGGACAGGGCAACAATGAGCAGTTCTTC	CASSKWGQGNNEQFF
TRBV24-1	TRBD1	-	TRBJ1-1	TGTGCCACCAGGGGACAGTCCGGAAACACTGAAGCTTTCTTT	CATRGQSGNTEAFF
TRBV16	-	-	TRBJ1-1	TGTGCCAGCAGACACAGACCGATGAACACTGAAGCTTTCTTT	CASRHRPMNTEAFF
TRBV5-5	-	few	TRBJ1-2	TGTGCCAGCAGCCTGGAGGGGATGTCCTTCGGCTACACCTTC	CASSLEGMSFGYTF
TRBV18	-	-	TRBJ2-3	TGTGCCAGCTCACCAAATCCTCTTGGCTCCTCAGATACGCAGTATTTT	CASSPNPLGSSDTQYF
TRBV30	TRBD1	-	TRBJ1-4	TGTGCCTGGAGTCCAGGGGACAGGGAGAATGAAAAACTGTTTTTT	CAWSPGDRENEKLFF
TRBV2	-	-	TRBJ2-1	TGTGCCAGCAGATCGTTACTAGGGATTGATGAGCAGTTCTTC	CASRSLLGIDEQFF
TRBV7-3	-	-	TRBJ2-2	TGTGCCAGCAGCTTAAGCGGTGGGGCCGCCGGGGAGCTGTTTTTT	CASSLSGGAAGELFF
TRBV7-2	-	-	TRBJ1-2	TGTGCCAGCAAGGATCGTGCCTCGGGAGGCTACACCTTC	CASKDRASGGYTF
TRBV18	-	-	TRBJ1-5	TGTGCCAGCTCACCAAAGGTAAAGGGGCGCAATCAGCCCCAGCATTTT	CASSPKVKGRNQPQHF
TRBV12-2	-	-	TRBJ1-5	TGTGCAAGTCGCTACGCCGAGGGACAGGGGAACAATCAGCCCCAGCATTTT	CASRYAEGQGNNQPQHF
TRBV5-6	-	-	TRBJ1-1	TGTGCCAGCAGCCCATCACCCGGACAACTGAACACTGAAGCTTTCTTT	CASSPSPGQLNTEAFF
TRBV3-1/TRBV3-2	TRBD1	few	TRBJ2-3	TGTGCCAGCAGCCAGAACAGGGGGCGCACAGATACGCAGTATTTT	CASSQNRGRTDTQYF
TRBV19	-	few	TRBJ1-6	TGTGCCAGTAGGCAATCCCGGGAATTTAATTCACCCCTCCACTTT	CASRQSREFNSPLHF
TRBV7-2	TRBD2	-	TRBJ2-1	TGTGCCAGCACCCCCCGGCGGGGGGCTTACAATGAGCAGTTCTTC	CASTPRRGAYNEQFF
TRBV10-1	TRBD1	few	TRBJ2-7	TGCGCCAGCAGTCCTACAGGGACAGGCCCCGAGCAGTACTTC	CASSPTGTGPEQYF
TRBV11-1	-	-	TRBJ2-7	TGTGCCAGCAGTCATTCCTCCTACGAGCAGTACTTC	CASSHSSYEQYF